The 23 T cell receptor beta chains reported below all come from one sample, sequenced in a study of blood T cell repertoires in COVID-19. Clones were read by immunoSEQ multiplex PCR, and TCRdb kept only the in-frame ones, dropping some. Of about 42,000 clones in the sample, around 83% were seen once. Sequenced input: peripheral blood. The receptors originated from a man between 65 and 85 years old with acute or convalescent COVID-19.

The gene calls are TRBV30 and TRBJ1-1, with D possibly matching TRBD1 (6 bases). V lost 5 bases and J lost 4, with 14 bases in between. Germline CDR1 reads GTSNPN; CDR2 reads SVGIG (reference sequence). The CDR3 is made up of 13 amino acids. Here the CDR3 DNA reads TGTGCCTGGGAGGGGGGGGCGCCCACTGAAGCTTTCTTT. As protein: CAWEGGAPTEAFF.

V usage is TRBV5-1 and J usage is TRBJ1-2, with D maybe TRBD1 (5 bases). V dropped 4 bases and J dropped 10 bases, with 20 bases sitting between them. Germline CDR1 reads SGHRS; CDR2 reads YFSETQ. The CDR3 is 14 amino acids. Written as DNA, the CDR3 is TGCGCCAGCAGCCTCTTTGACAGCCCAAGGGACTACACCTTC. Its protein product is CASSLFDSPRDYTF.

The chain uses TRBV11-2 and TRBJ2-5; 7 nucleotides align to TRBD1. CDR3 length equals 16 residues. The V gene's germline CDR1 is SGHAT and CDR2 FQNNGV. V lost 1 base, J lost 1 base, and 6 bases stayed unmatched. The CDR3 spells CASSLGGQAFQETQYF. CDR3 nucleotide sequence: TGTGCCAGCAGCTTAGGAGGACAGGCCTTCCAAGAGACCCAGTACTTC.

CDR3 nucleotide sequence: TGTGCCTGGAGTGTATCAGGTGAACAGCCCCAGCATTTT. Protein product: CAWSVSGEQPQHF. The chain couples TRBV30 to TRBJ1-5; D is undetermined. This CDR3 spans 13 amino acids. The ends were cut back, 0 bases at V and 7 bases at J, with 10 bases in the middle. Germline loops: CDR1 GTSNPN, CDR2 SVGIG (reference sequence).

This chain's CDR3 is CASSLGGNEQYF. CDR3 DNA: TGTGCCAGCAGTTTAGGCGGAAACGAGCAGTACTTC. V usage is TRBV27 and J usage is TRBJ2-7, with D hard to call. CDR1 and CDR2 (germline): MNHEY, SMNVEV (reference sequence). The CDR3 contains 12 residues. With 2 bases removed from V and 5 bases from J, the gap between germline ends came to 7 bases.

V and J are TRBV7-2 and TRBJ2-3; 10 bases fit TRBD2. The CDR3 loop spans 14 amino acids. Germline CDR1 reads SGHTA; CDR2 reads FQGNSA. V lost 3 bases, J lost 3 bases, and 0 bases stayed unmatched. This CDR3 reads CASSLGLATDTQYF. The CDR3 bases are TGTGCCAGCAGCTTGGGACTAGCGACAGATACGCAGTATTTT.

This chain connects TRBV6-5 to TRBJ1-5, with a weak D call TRBD1 (5 bases). V was clipped by 8 bases and J by 5 bases, with 19 bases between them. The CDR3 spans 15 residues. Germline V gene sequence: CDR1 MNHEY, CDR2 SVGAGI. The CDR3 bases are TGTGCCAGCTCAGATCTGGGGCCAGTAGATCAGCCCCAGCATTTT. Encoded protein: CASSDLGPVDQPQHF.

The chain joins TRBV11-2 to TRBJ1-1; 9 nucleotides align to TRBD1. With V trimmed by 3 bases and J by 2 bases, 4 bases remained unmatched. The CDR3 loop spans 15 amino acids. The V gene's germline CDR1 is SGHAT and CDR2 FQNNGV. The CDR3 nucleotides read TGTGCCAGCAGCTTTAGGACAGGGGAAAACACTGAAGCTTTCTTT. It codes for CASSFRTGENTEAFF.

This clone was seen only once. V gene TRBV6-2 or TRBV6-3 combines with J gene TRBJ2-5; TRBD1 matches at 10 bases. Germline values: CDR1 MNHEY, CDR2 SVGEGT. The ends lost 5 bases at V and 0 bases at J; junction bases unmatched: 3. The CDR3 sequence is 15 residues long. The CDR3: CASSRGQGNQETQYF. Written as DNA, the CDR3 is TGTGCCAGCAGTAGGGGACAGGGGAACCAAGAGACCCAGTACTTC.

This chain joins TRBV7-8 and TRBJ2-7, with TRBD1 identical over 7 bases. This CDR3 is 14 amino acids long. Per germline, CDR1 SGHVS and CDR2 FQNEAQ. V was pared by 5 bases and J by 4 bases, with 8 bases of the junction left unmatched. The CDR3 loop is CASSTGTADYEQYF. CDR3 nucleotides: TGTGCCAGCAGCACCGGGACAGCAGATTACGAGCAGTACTTC. The entire variable domain, with the rest obtained from reference TRBV7-8 and TRBJ2-7, is as follows: GAGVSQSPRYKVAKRGQDVALRCDPISGHVSLFWYQQALGQGPEFLTYFQNEAQLDKSGLPSDRFFAERPEGSVSTLKIQRTQQEDSAVYLCASSTGTADYEQYFGPGTRLTVT.

The V call is TRBV7-9, the J call TRBJ1-4; TRBD1 matches at 7 bases. This CDR3 spans 16 amino acids. V was pared by 1 base and J by 7 bases, with 9 bases of the junction left unmatched. CDR1 is SEHNR and CDR2 is FQNEAQ in the germline V gene (reference sequence). In DNA, the CDR3 is TGTGCCAGCAGCTTAGACTCTCCAGGGGGGTTTGAAAAACTGTTTTTT. It encodes CASSLDSPGGFEKLFF.

This sequence joins TRBV7-9 and TRBJ2-3; maybe TRBD2 (6 bases). This CDR3 has 14 residues. Germline V gene lookup returns CDR1 SEHNR and CDR2 FQNEAQ (reference sequence). Trimming stripped 4 bases from V and 6 bases from J, with 14 bases between. In DNA form, the CDR3 reads TGTGCCAGCAGCTCCGGGACTTTTACGGATACGCAGTATTTT. Protein: CASSSGTFTDTQYF.

The chain carries TRBV5-1 and TRBJ2-7; 10 nucleotides line up with TRBD1. The CDR3 has 15 residues. Per germline, CDR1 SGHRS and CDR2 YFSETQ. V was pared by 0 bases and J by 5 bases, with 5 bases of the junction left unmatched. CDR3 nucleotides: TGCGCCAGCAGCTTGGCCGGGACAGGGGTTCACGAGCAGTACTTC. Residues: CASSLAGTGVHEQYF.

The chain combines TRBV28 with TRBJ1-5; D is undetermined. This CDR3 is 16 amino acids long. CDR1 MDHEN and CDR2 SYDVKM come from the germline V gene. V was trimmed by 6 bases and J by 0 bases, leaving 15 bases between them. CDR3 in amino acids: CASREREGASNQPQHF. The DNA for the CDR3 is TGTGCCAGCAGGGAGAGAGAGGGCGCTAGCAATCAGCCCCAGCATTTT.

The rearrangement joins TRBV19 to TRBJ2-4; 7 bases match TRBD1. CDR1 is LNHDA, CDR2 SQIVND, per germline (reference sequence). V was clipped by 7 bases and J by 8 bases; unmatched bases: 14. The CDR3 consists of 15 residues. The CDR3 region has the DNA TGTGCCAGTACCCCGGCCCCCCGGGACAGTGACATTCAGTACTTC. As protein: CASTPAPRDSDIQYF.

This clone came up once. The rearrangement uses TRBV27 and TRBJ1-6; D ambiguous. The CDR3 totals 16 residues. V gave up 3 bases and J gave up 15 bases, with 24 bases separating them. Germline V lookup: CDR1 MNHEY, CDR2 SMNVEV (reference sequence). The CDR3 DNA reads TGTGCCAGCAGTTTGGTGGAGGGATTTAACATGGGTGACCTCCACTTT. Protein sequence: CASSLVEGFNMGDLHF.

The rearrangement links TRBV10-3 to TRBJ1-1; D is perhaps TRBD1 (5 bases). V lost 6 bases and J 1 base, leaving 12 bases between the germline ends. This CDR3 has 14 amino acids. CDR1 ENHRY and CDR2 SYGVKD come from the germline V gene. In DNA, the CDR3 is TGTGCCATCAGGCCGGACGGACAGAACACTGAAGCTTTCTTT. Encoded protein: CAIRPDGQNTEAFF.

The rearrangement links TRBV3-1 (or the pseudogene TRBV3-2) to TRBJ1-1; D is unresolved. V was cut by 4 bases and J by 7 bases, with 10 bases left in between. The CDR3 runs to 12 residues. CDR1 is LGHDT and CDR2 is YNNKEL in the germline V gene (reference sequence). CDR3 nucleotides: TGTGCCAGCAGCCGACCCGAGGGTGAAGCTTTCTTT. This translates into CASSRPEGEAFF.

The CDR3 loop reads CASSPRGSGRAHGELFF. The CDR3 nucleotides read TGTGCCAGCAGTCCGCGTGGGAGCGGGAGGGCCCACGGGGAGCTGTTTTTT. The chain joins TRBV28 to TRBJ2-2, with 10 bases lining up with TRBD2. Germline CDR1 reads MDHEN; CDR2 reads SYDVKM. J lost 7 bases, V lost 5 bases, and 13 bases had no gene match. This CDR3 has 17 amino acids. The whole variable domain, remainder taken from reference TRBV28 and TRBJ2-2, is DVKVTQSSRYLVKRTGEKVFLECVQDMDHENMFWYRQDPGLGLRLIYFSYDVKMKEKGDIPEGYSVSREKKERFSLILESASTNQTSMYLCASSPRGSGRAHGELFFGEGSRLTVL.

The chain links TRBV24-1 to TRBJ2-7; the D is unclear. Germline V lookup: CDR1 KGHDR, CDR2 SFDVKD. This CDR3 spans 14 amino acids. V dropped 4 bases and J dropped 2 bases, with 11 bases sitting between them. CDR3 DNA sequence: TGTGCCACCAGTGAGGGTGGAGCTGCCTACGAGCAGTACTTC. Protein sequence: CATSEGGAAYEQYF.

J is TRBJ1-4 and V is TRBV28; 9 positions agree with TRBD1. Germline V gives CDR1 MDHEN, CDR2 SYDVKM. The CDR3 is made up of 16 amino acids. With V trimmed by 7 bases and J by 8 bases, 14 bases remained unmatched. CDR3 amino acids: CASISRGGTGYEKLFF. The CDR3 DNA is TGTGCCAGCATCTCTCGCGGCGGGACAGGGTACGAAAAACTGTTTTTT. Full variable domain (missing parts from reference TRBV28 and TRBJ1-4): DVKVTQSSRYLVKRTGEKVFLECVQDMDHENMFWYRQDPGLGLRLIYFSYDVKMKEKGDIPEGYSVSREKKERFSLILESASTNQTSMYLCASISRGGTGYEKLFFGSGTQLSVL.

The chain has TRBV29-1 and TRBJ1-4, with TRBD1 as a possible D gene (6 bases). This CDR3 is built from 14 residues. Germline assignment: CDR1 SQVTM and CDR2 ANQGSEA. V was clipped by 7 bases and J by 4 bases, with 16 bases between them. The CDR3 protein is CSAAAGALNEKLFF. The CDR3 nucleotides read TGCAGCGCCGCGGCGGGGGCCCTTAATGAAAAACTGTTTTTT. The full variable domain, with the rest looked up from reference TRBV29-1 and TRBJ1-4, is SAVISQKPSRDICQRGTSLTIQCQVDSQVTMMFWYRQQPGQSLTLIATANQGSEATYESGFVIDKFPISRPNLTFSTLTVSNMSPEDSSIYLCSAAAGALNEKLFFGSGTQLSVL.

The DNA of the CDR3 is TGTGCCAGCAGCCGGCGCAGCCCAGGAACTGAAGCTTTCTTT. As protein: CASSRRSPGTEAFF. The chain joins TRBV7-9 to TRBJ1-1; no reliable D call. Trimming took 5 bases from V and 5 from J, leaving 15 bases between them. Germline assignment: CDR1 SEHNR and CDR2 FQNEAQ (reference sequence). This CDR3 has 14 amino acids.